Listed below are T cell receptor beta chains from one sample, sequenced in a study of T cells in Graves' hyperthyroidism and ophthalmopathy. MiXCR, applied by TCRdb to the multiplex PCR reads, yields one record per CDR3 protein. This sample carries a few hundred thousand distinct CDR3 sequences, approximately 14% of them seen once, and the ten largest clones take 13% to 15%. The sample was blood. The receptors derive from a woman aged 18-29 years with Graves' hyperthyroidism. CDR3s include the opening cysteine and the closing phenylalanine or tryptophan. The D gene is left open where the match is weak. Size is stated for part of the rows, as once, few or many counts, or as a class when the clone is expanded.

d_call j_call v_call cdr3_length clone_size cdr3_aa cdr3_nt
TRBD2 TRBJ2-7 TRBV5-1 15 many CASSLGLAGPYEQYF TGTGCCAGCAGCCTAGGACTAGCGGGACCCTACGAGCAGTACTTC
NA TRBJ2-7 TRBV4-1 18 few CASSPKGDRPGTYYEQYF TGCGCCAGCAGCCCTAAGGGGGACCGACCGGGGACCTACTACGAGCAGTACTTC
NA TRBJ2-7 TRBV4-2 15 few CASSLLDSLGREQYF TGTGCCAGCAGCCTATTGGACAGCCTGGGGCGGGAGCAGTACTTC
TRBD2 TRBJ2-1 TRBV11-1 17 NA CASSPGPELARDDEQFF TGTGCCAGCAGCCCAGGGCCGGAACTAGCGAGAGACGATGAGCAGTTCTTC
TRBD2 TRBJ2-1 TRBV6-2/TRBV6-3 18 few CASSPGAAGGGGYNEQFF TGTGCCAGCAGCCCCGGGGCAGCGGGGGGCGGCGGGTACAATGAGCAGTTCTTC
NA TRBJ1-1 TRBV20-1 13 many CSASQGWDTEAFF TGCAGTGCGAGTCAGGGATGGGACACTGAAGCTTTCTTT
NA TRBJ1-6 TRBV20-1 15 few CSARGVGRGMSPLHF TGCAGTGCTAGAGGGGTTGGCAGGGGAATGTCACCCCTCCACTTT
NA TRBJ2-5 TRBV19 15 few CASTFQGGQQETQYF TGTGCCAGTACCTTCCAGGGGGGCCAGCAAGAGACCCAGTACTTC
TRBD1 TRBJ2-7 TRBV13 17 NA CASSPVRDRDRAYEQYF TGTGCCAGCAGCCCCGTCCGTGACCGGGACAGGGCCTACGAGCAGTACTTC
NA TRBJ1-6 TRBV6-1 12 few CASGATNSPLHF TGTGCCAGTGGAGCGACCAATTCACCCCTCCACTTT
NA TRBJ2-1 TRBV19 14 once CASQQGRAYNEQFF TGTGCCAGCCAACAGGGTCGGGCTTACAATGAGCAGTTCTTC
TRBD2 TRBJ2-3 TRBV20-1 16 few CSARDPGLARTDTQYF TGCAGTGCTAGAGATCCGGGACTAGCGAGAACAGATACGCAGTATTTT
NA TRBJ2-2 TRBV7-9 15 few CASSRQDLNTGELFF TGTGCCAGCAGCCGACAGGACTTGAACACCGGGGAGCTGTTTTTT
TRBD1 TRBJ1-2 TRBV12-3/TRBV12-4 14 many CASSRGQAGYGYTF TGTGCCAGCAGTCGAGGACAGGCCGGCTATGGCTACACCTTC
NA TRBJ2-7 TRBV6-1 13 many CASSSKISYEQYF TGTGCCAGCAGTTCCAAGATCTCCTACGAGCAGTACTTC
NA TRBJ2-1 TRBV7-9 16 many CASSSAGGTSYNEQFF TGTGCCAGCAGCTCAGCTGGGGGGACCTCCTACAATGAGCAGTTCTTC
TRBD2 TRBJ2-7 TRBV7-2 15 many CASSHSSGGSYEQYF TGTGCCAGCAGCCACTCTAGCGGGGGGTCCTACGAGCAGTACTTC
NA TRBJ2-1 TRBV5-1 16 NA CASSLSSGLKNTEQFF TGCGCCAGCAGCTTATCTTCAGGGCTCAAGAACACTGAGCAGTTCTTC
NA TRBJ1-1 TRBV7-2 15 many CASSFSRGMNTEAFF TGTGCCAGCAGCTTCTCCAGGGGAATGAACACTGAAGCTTTCTTT
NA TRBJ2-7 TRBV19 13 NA CASSRDIAYEQYF TGTGCCAGTAGCCGGGACATCGCCTACGAGCAGTACTTC
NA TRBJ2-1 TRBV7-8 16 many CASSLAGRDSYNEQFF TGTGCCAGCAGCTTAGCGGGCAGGGACTCCTACAATGAGCAGTTCTTC
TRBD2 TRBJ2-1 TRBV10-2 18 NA CASSGTSGGAASYNEQFF TGCGCCAGCAGTGGGACTAGCGGGGGGGCGGCCTCCTACAATGAGCAGTTCTTC
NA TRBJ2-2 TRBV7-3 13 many CASSPTDTGELFF TGTGCCAGCAGCCCCACAGACACCGGGGAGCTGTTTTTT
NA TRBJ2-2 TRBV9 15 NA CASSVAVDSTGELFF TGTGCCAGCAGCGTAGCTGTGGATAGCACCGGGGAGCTGTTTTTT
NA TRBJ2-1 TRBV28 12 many CASSLNRVAQFF TGTGCCAGCAGTTTAAACAGGGTAGCGCAGTTCTTC
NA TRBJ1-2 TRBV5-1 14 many CASSHNRFNYGYTF TGCGCCAGCAGCCATAACAGGTTTAACTATGGCTACACCTTC
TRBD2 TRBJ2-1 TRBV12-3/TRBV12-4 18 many CASRQGLAPHQRYNEQFF TGTGCCAGCAGACAGGGACTAGCGCCCCACCAGCGCTACAATGAGCAGTTCTTC
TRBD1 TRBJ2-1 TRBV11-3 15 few CASRAGTGDYNEQFF TGTGCCAGCAGAGCAGGGACAGGGGACTACAATGAGCAGTTCTTC
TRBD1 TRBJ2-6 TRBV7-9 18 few CASSLRGTVASGANVLTF TGTGCCAGCAGCTTACGAGGGACAGTAGCGTCTGGGGCCAACGTCCTGACTTTC
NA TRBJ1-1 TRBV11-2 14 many CASSLSQGNTEAFF TGTGCCAGCAGCCTATCACAGGGGAACACTGAAGCTTTCTTT
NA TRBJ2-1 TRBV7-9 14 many CASSQRELNNEQFF TGTGCCAGCAGCCAGAGGGAACTGAACAATGAGCAGTTCTTC
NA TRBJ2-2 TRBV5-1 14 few CASSFGPSEGELFF TGCGCCAGCAGCTTTGGGCCGTCGGAAGGGGAGCTGTTTTTT
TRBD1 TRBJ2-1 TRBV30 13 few CALDRGLYNEQFF TGTGCCTTGGACAGGGGGCTCTACAATGAGCAGTTCTTC
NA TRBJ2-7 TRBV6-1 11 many CASSEPYEQYF TGTGCCAGCAGTGAACCCTACGAGCAGTACTTC
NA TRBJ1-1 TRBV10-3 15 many CAINTPGGNRTEAFF TGTGCCATCAATACTCCGGGGGGAAATAGGACTGAAGCTTTCTTT
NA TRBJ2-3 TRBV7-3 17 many CASSLTGLASTTDTQYF TGTGCCAGCAGCTTAACCGGTTTAGCGTCGACCACAGATACGCAGTATTTT
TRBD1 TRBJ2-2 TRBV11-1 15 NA CASSLPTGDTGELFF TGTGCCAGCAGCCTGCCGACAGGGGACACCGGGGAGCTGTTTTTT
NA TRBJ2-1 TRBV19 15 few CASSIPPGSYNEQFF TGTGCCAGTAGTATCCCGCCAGGTTCCTACAATGAGCAGTTCTTC
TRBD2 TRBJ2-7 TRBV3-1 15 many CASSQGLAGAREQYF TGTGCCAGCAGCCAAGGACTAGCGGGAGCCCGCGAGCAGTACTTC
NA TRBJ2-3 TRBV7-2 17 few CASSLTPPPGSEDTQYF TGTGCCAGCAGCCTAACACCCCCTCCCGGCAGCGAAGATACGCAGTATTTT
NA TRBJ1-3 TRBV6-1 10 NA CASFRNTIYF TGTGCCAGCTTCCGGAACACCATATATTTT
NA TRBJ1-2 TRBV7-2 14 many CASSLKGSNYGYTF TGTGCCAGCAGCTTAAAGGGGTCGAACTATGGCTACACCTTC
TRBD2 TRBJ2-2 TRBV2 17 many CASSLAGTSLYTGELFF TGTGCCAGCAGTTTGGCCGGGACTAGCCTATACACCGGGGAGCTGTTTTTT
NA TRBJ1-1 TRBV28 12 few CASSPRVKEAFF TGTGCCAGCAGTCCTCGAGTCAAAGAAGCTTTCTTT
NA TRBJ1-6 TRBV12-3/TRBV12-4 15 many CASSLGTGANSPLHF TGTGCCAGCAGTTTAGGTACAGGAGCAAATTCACCCCTCCACTTT
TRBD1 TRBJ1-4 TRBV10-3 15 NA CAISDWDRGQEKLFF TGTGCCATCAGTGATTGGGACAGGGGCCAGGAAAAACTGTTTTTT